The T cell receptor (beta chain) described here comes from a study of blood T cell repertoires in COVID-19. Study-wide background: Samples of COVID-19 (acute and convalescent) were obtained from the United States, Italy and Spain. The cDNA or gDNA used as material had been derived from T cells, B-cell-depleted T cells, or PBMCs.

Source study methods: Reference gene primer amplification gave estimated nucleated cell counts. Assay used: immunoSEQ multiplex PCR; TCRdb lists only in-frame clones, some missing. That table furnishes V, J and clone size, whereas the DNA furnished D and trimming. The data show 95,000 to 150,000 clones, around three quarters seen once. CDR1 SGHRS and CDR2 YFSETQ come from the germline V gene. The J segment lost 2 bases and the V segment lost 4 bases, leaving 4 bases of the junction unmatched. CDR3 length equals 14 residues. The chain joins TRBV5-1 to TRBJ2-3, with 7 bases identical to TRBD1. This clonotype was obtained from a man aged 55 to 70 with active or convalescent COVID-19. The sequencing input was peripheral blood. DNA of the CDR3: TGCGCCAGCAGCCGTGACAGGGTCACAGATACGCAGTATTTT. It codes for CASSRDRVTDTQYF.